The 16 T cell receptor beta chains below all came from one sample that was sequenced in a study of CD8+CD57+ T cells in acquired aplastic anemia. The template used for profiling TCR beta VDJ and CDR3 was genomic DNA. MiXCR, run by TCRdb on the reads, gives a single entry per CDR3 protein. This table has about 150,000 distinct CDR3 sequences, around 43% appearing once. For sequencing, patients were chosen who had shown expansion of CD8+CD57+ cells by flow cytometry. Sequenced material: sorted CD4+, CD8+, or CD8+CD57+ T cells (not recorded which) from PBMCs. These receptors all stem from a human donor with aplastic anemia.

Here the CDR3 reads CASSLNRARDTQYF. As DNA, the CDR3 is TGTGCCAGCAGTTTGAACAGGGCGAGAGATACGCAGTATTTT. The genes are TRBV27 and TRBJ2-3; a possible D gene is TRBD1 (6 bases). Germline CDR1 is MNHEY and CDR2 is SMNVEV (reference sequence). The CDR3 consists of 14 residues. The V end was cut by 3 bases, the J end by 5 bases, with 12 bases between.

The chain uses TRBV2 and TRBJ1-1; tentative D call: TRBD1 (6 bases). V was pared by 5 bases and J by 8 bases, with 9 bases between. The germline CDR1 and CDR2 sequences are SNHLY and FYNNEI. The CDR3 runs to 11 residues. CDR3 nucleotides: TGTGCCAGCAGTCATGGACAGGAAGCTTTCTTT. This codes for CASSHGQEAFF.

The V call is TRBV9, the J call TRBJ1-1; the D gene is possibly TRBD1 (5 bases). Germline assignment: CDR1 SGDLS and CDR2 YYNGEE. The CDR3 has 14 amino acids. V was trimmed by 0 bases and J by 4 bases, leaving 10 bases between them. DNA of the CDR3: TGTGCCAGCAGCGTAGTGGGGGTGGGCACTGAAGCTTTCTTT. Amino acids: CASSVVGVGTEAFF.

This clonotype was seen ten or more times. The chain is built from TRBV14 and TRBJ1-2; no definite D call. V was pared by 0 bases and J by 4 bases, with 12 bases between. The germline gives CDR1 SGHDN, CDR2 FVKESK. CDR3 length: 15 residues. CDR3 protein: CASSQDGKGAYGYTF. In DNA form, the CDR3 reads TGTGCCAGCAGCCAAGATGGGAAGGGTGCCTATGGCTACACCTTC.

This clonotype has just a few counts. The chain couples TRBV6-1 to TRBJ2-3; 7 positions match TRBD2. V lost 5 bases and J lost 5; bases outside the gene matches: 19. This CDR3 has 18 amino acids. CDR1 and CDR2 from the germline V gene are MNHNS and SASEGT. The CDR3 DNA reads TGTGCCAGCAGTTTGGCGGGGAGGGCCCGGTTTAGCGGAGATACGCAGTATTTT. Protein: CASSLAGRARFSGDTQYF.

This clonotype was observed many times. The chain combines TRBV19 with TRBJ2-2; 10 positions match TRBD1. The J segment lost 1 base and the V segment lost 5 bases, leaving 4 bases of the junction unmatched. The V gene's germline CDR1 is LNHDA and CDR2 SQIVND (reference sequence). CDR3 length: 16 residues. The CDR3 protein is CASSLRTGGNTGELFF. In DNA form, the CDR3 reads TGTGCCAGTAGTTTAAGGACAGGGGGGAACACCGGGGAGCTGTTTTTT. The entire variable domain, with the rest obtained from reference TRBV19 and TRBJ2-2, is as follows: DGGITQSPKYLFRKEGQNVTLSCEQNLNHDAMYWYRQDPGQGLRLIYYSQIVNDFQKGDIAEGYSVSREKKESFPLTVTSAQKNPTAFYLCASSLRTGGNTGELFFGEGSRLTVL.

This clonotype was seen more than once but under ten times. This may be a read error, as it is one base from a much larger clone. The chain is built from TRBV11-3 and TRBJ2-5; TRBD1 matches at 12 bases. The germline V gene has CDR1 SGHNT and CDR2 YENEEA. J gave up 11 bases and V 5 bases, and 12 bases lay outside the gene matches. This CDR3 comprises 15 residues. The CDR3 protein is CASSQGQGAFDEQYF. Written as DNA, the CDR3 is TGTGCCAGCAGCCAGGGACAGGGGGCGTTCGATGAGCAGTACTTC.

The sample holds many counts of this clonotype. This chain connects TRBV7-3 to TRBJ2-1; D uncertain. Trimming removed 1 base at V and 2 bases at J, with 9 bases between. The CDR3 length is 15 residues. Germline V gene sequence: CDR1 SGHTA, CDR2 FQGTGA. Written as DNA, the CDR3 is TGTGCCAGCAGCTTAAGCGGTTCTACCTACAATGAGCAGTTCTTC. Protein sequence: CASSLSGSTYNEQFF.

The genes are TRBV2 and TRBJ2-1; 9 bases fit TRBD1. The ends lost 6 bases at V and 8 bases at J; junction bases unmatched: 8. CDR3 size: 14 residues. Germline V gene data show CDR1 as SNHLY and CDR2 as FYNNEI. The CDR3: CASSGTGFGDEQFF. The CDR3, as DNA: TGTGCCAGCAGCGGGACAGGGTTCGGGGATGAGCAGTTCTTC.

At least ten counts were recorded for this clonotype. The chain has TRBV11-3 and TRBJ1-2; unclear D gene. Trimming removed 4 bases at V and 8 bases at J, with 14 bases between. The CDR3 runs to 13 residues. The V gene's germline CDR1 is SGHNT and CDR2 YENEEA. CDR3 sequence (DNA): TGTGCCAGCAGCTCAGAGCCCGTGGGCGGCTACACCTTC. Translation: CASSSEPVGGYTF.

This chain connects TRBV10-3 to TRBJ2-7, with a possible D match to TRBD2 (5 bases). The V gene lost 0 bases and the J gene lost 5 bases, with 8 bases spanning the gap. Germline V lookup: CDR1 ENHRY, CDR2 SYGVKD. The CDR3 covers 13 residues. CDR3 bases: TGTGCCATCAGTGAGTCTAGCGCGCACGAGCAGTACTTC. Encoded protein: CAISESSAHEQYF.

As regards this clonotype: Possible read error: a much larger clone is one base away. The chain links TRBV27 to TRBJ1-6, with D possibly TRBD1 on 6 matching bases. Germline-derived CDR1 and CDR2 are MNHEY and SMNVEV (reference sequence). Trimming left V 4 bases short and J 9 bases short, with 13 bases between. This CDR3 contains 14 residues. CDR3 DNA: TGTGCCAGCAGTTCCGGGACAAGGGCTTCACCCCTCCACTTT. Its protein product is CASSSGTRASPLHF.

This clonotype was observed a single time. V and J are TRBV7-3 and TRBJ1-2, with 7 bases matching TRBD1. The CDR3 spans 13 residues. V was pared by 5 bases and J by 7 bases, with 7 bases of the junction left unmatched. The germline CDR1 and CDR2 sequences are SGHTA and FQGTGA. The CDR3, as DNA: TGTGCCAGCAGCCCGGACAGGTCGGCTGGCTACACCTTC. It specifies CASSPDRSAGYTF.

In the case of this clonotype: No conserved phenylalanine or tryptophan ends this CDR3, so it is likely a read error. The chain carries TRBV19 and TRBJ1-6; D not certain. Trimming removed 2 bases at V and 2 bases at J, with 13 bases between. CDR3 length: 17 amino acids. The germline gives CDR1 LNHDA, CDR2 SQIVND (reference sequence). The CDR3 DNA is TGTGCCAGTAGTATATTGCGGGGTGGGGCCTATAATTCACCCCTCCACCTT. Translated, it gives CASSILRGGAYNSPLHL.

The V gene is TRBV25-1, the J gene TRBJ1-6; possible D gene TRBD1, 6 bases. The CDR3 is 13 residues long. Germline loops: CDR1 MGHDK, CDR2 SYGVNS. V lost 7 bases and J 6 bases, leaving 10 bases between the germline ends. The CDR3 nucleotides are TGTGCCAGCATAGGGGGAATTAATTCACCCCTCCACTTT. Amino acid sequence: CASIGGINSPLHF.

This clonotype occurred many times. The V call is TRBV24-1, the J call TRBJ2-3, with 9 bases lining up with TRBD2. This CDR3 is built from 16 residues. CDR1 and CDR2 (germline): KGHDR, SFDVKD. J was trimmed by 2 bases and V by 4 bases; bases with no gene match: 6. The CDR3 spells CATSDPSGGPTDTQYF. The CDR3, as DNA: TGTGCCACCAGTGACCCGAGCGGGGGGCCCACAGATACGCAGTATTTT.